The T cell receptor (beta chain) under discussion was sequenced for a study of blood T cell repertoires in COVID-19. For the study at large: The United States, Italy and Spain supplied acute and convalescent COVID-19 samples. Sample material is recorded as cDNA or gDNA derived from T cells, B-cell-depleted T cells, or PBMCs.

Authors' analysis steps: It was from reference gene primer amplification that nucleated cell counts were estimated. Assay used: immunoSEQ multiplex PCR; TCRdb lists only in-frame clones, some missing. Clonal size and the V and J genes are those of that table, whereas D and trimming came from the DNA. This table holds some 190,000 clones, 81% found once. The V gene's germline CDR1 is MNHNS and CDR2 SASEGT. CDR3 length equals 13 residues. V lost 2 bases and J 7 bases, leaving 11 bases between the germline ends. Enrolment of Seattle patients took place during active infection, and they were followed longitudinally.

Source material: peripheral blood. This rearrangement joins TRBV6-1 to TRBJ2-5, with D tentatively TRBD2 (5 bases). This clonotype was obtained from a woman between 35 and 50 years old with COVID-19, enrolled during active disease. The CDR3 here is CASSERTGRTQYF. In nucleotides, the CDR3 is TGTGCCAGCAGTGAAAGGACTGGGAGGACCCAGTACTTC.